The subject of this entry is one TCR beta chain. MiXCR, run by TCRdb on the RT-PCR reads, gives a single entry per CDR3 protein. The sample lists hundreds of thousands of distinct CDR3 sequences; around 14% were seen once. There are 17 residues in the CDR3. Trimming cost V 2 bases and J 5 bases; bases outside gene matches: 11. Germline V gene sequence: CDR1 SGHTA, CDR2 FQGTGA. The J gene is TRBJ2-2, the V gene TRBV7-3; 7 bases fit TRBD2. The receptor was isolated from a female donor in good health, serving as a healthy control. Sequenced: memory CD4+ T cells from blood. DNA for the CDR3: TGTGCCAGCAGCTTAGGTCCGGGAGGTTCAGTTACCGGGGAGCTGTTTTTT. Residues: CASSLGPGGSVTGELFF.